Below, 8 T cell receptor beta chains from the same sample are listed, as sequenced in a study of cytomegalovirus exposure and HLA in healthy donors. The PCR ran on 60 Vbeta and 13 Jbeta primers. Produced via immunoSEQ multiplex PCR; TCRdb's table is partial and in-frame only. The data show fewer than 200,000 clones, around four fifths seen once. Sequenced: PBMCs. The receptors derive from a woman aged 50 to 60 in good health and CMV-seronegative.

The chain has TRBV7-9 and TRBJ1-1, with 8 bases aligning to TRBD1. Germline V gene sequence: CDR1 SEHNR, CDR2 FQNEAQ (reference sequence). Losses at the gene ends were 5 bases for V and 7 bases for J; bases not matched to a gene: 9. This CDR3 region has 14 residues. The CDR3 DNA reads TGTGCCAGCAGCATAATGGGGGGGACAGGTGAAGCTTTCTTT. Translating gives CASSIMGGTGEAFF.

The CDR3 DNA is TGTGCCAGCAGTGAAGGGACTAGCGGGAATAACGAGCAGTACTTC. This encodes CASSEGTSGNNEQYF. The gene calls are TRBV6-1 and TRBJ2-7, with 12 bases matching TRBD2. The CDR3 is 15 residues long. Germline trimming cut 1 base from V and 5 bases from J; bases unmatched to any gene: 3. Looked up from germline, CDR1 is MNHNS and CDR2 is SASEGT.

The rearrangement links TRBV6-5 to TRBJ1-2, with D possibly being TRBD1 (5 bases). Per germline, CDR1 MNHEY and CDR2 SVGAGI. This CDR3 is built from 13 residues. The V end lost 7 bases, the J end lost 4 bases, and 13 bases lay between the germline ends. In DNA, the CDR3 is TGTGCCAGCATAGCCGCCGGGGGCTATGGCTACACCTTC. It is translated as CASIAAGGYGYTF.

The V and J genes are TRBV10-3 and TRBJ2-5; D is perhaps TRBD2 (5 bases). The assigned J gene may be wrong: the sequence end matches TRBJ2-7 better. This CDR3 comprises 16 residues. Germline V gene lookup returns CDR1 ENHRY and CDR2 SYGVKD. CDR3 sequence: CAISESATPRGNEQYF. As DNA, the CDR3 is TGTGCCATCAGTGAGTCGGCTACCCCGAGAGGGAACGAGCAGTACTTC.

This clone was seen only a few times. The CDR3 reads CASSLVGRESTGELFF. CDR3 nucleotides: TGTGCCAGCAGCTTGGTGGGCCGGGAGAGCACCGGGGAGCTGTTTTTT. The chain carries TRBV5-6 and TRBJ2-2; maybe TRBD2 (6 bases). V was shortened by 0 bases and J by 4 bases, with 13 bases between the two germline ends. Germline V gene sequence: CDR1 SGHDT, CDR2 YYEEEE. The CDR3 extends over 16 amino acids. Complete variable domain (other parts from reference TRBV5-6 and TRBJ2-2): DAGVTQSPTHLIKTRGQQVTLRCSPKSGHDTVSWYQQALGQGPQFIFQYYEEEERQRGNFPDRFSGHQFPNYSSELNVNALLLGDSALYLCASSLVGRESTGELFFGEGSRLTVL.

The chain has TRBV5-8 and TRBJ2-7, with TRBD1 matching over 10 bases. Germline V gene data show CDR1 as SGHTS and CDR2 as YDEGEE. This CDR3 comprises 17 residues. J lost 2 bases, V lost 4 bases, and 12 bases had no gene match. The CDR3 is CASSENPGQGTPYEQYF. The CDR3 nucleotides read TGTGCCAGCAGCGAAAACCCGGGACAGGGGACTCCCTACGAGCAGTACTTC.

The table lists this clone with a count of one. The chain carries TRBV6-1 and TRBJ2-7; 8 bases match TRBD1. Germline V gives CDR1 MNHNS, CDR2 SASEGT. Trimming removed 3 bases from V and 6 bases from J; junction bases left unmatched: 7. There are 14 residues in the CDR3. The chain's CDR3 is CASSEKKTGVEQYF. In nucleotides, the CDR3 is TGTGCCAGCAGTGAGAAGAAGACAGGGGTCGAGCAGTACTTC.

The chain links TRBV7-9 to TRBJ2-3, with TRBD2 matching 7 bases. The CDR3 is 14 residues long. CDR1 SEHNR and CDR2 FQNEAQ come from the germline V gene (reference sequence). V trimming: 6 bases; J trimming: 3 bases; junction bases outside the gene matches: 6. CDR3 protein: CASRMGTNTDTQYF. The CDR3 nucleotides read TGTGCCAGCAGAATGGGGACTAATACAGATACGCAGTATTTT.